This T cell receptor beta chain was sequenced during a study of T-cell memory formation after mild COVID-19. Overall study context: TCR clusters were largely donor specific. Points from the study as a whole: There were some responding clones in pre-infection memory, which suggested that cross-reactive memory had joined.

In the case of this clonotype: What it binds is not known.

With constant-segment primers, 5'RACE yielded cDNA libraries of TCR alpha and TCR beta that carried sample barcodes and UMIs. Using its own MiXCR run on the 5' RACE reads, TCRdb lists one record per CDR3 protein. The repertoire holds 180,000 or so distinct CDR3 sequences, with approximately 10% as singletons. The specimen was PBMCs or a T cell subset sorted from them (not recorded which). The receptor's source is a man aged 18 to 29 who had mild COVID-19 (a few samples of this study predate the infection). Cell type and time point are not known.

The CDR3 coding sequence is TGTGCCAGCAGCCTCCGAGAGCGGGGGGTCGGGGAGCTGTTTTTT. It codes for CASSLRERGVGELFF. The V and J genes are TRBV7-2 and TRBJ2-2; 9 bases are shared with TRBD2. Germline CDR1 and CDR2: SGHTA and FQGNSA. The V and J ends lost 5 bases and 7 bases, in that order; junction bases with no gene match: 8. This CDR3 has 15 residues.